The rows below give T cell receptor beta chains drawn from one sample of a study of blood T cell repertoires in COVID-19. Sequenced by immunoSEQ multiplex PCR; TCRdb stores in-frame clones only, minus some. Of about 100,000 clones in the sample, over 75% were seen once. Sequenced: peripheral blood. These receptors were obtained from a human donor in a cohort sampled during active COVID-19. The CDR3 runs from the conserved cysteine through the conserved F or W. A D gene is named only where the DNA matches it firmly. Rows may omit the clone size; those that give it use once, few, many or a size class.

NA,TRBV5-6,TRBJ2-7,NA,CASSPGGSYEQYF,TGTGCCAGCAGCCCAGGGGGGTCCTACGAGCAGTACTTC
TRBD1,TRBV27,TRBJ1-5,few,CASSLTTGANQPQHF,TGTGCCAGCAGTTTGACGACAGGGGCAAATCAGCCCCAGCATTTT
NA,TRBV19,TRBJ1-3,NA,CASSIEADQNSGNTIYF,TGTGCCAGTAGTATCGAGGCAGATCAAAACTCTGGAAACACCATATATTTT
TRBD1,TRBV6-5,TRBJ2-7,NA,CASSSRTTGGYEQYF,TGTGCCAGCAGTTCCCGAACTACAGGGGGCTACGAGCAGTACTTC
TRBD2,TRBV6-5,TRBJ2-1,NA,CASSLSGGAYNEQFF,TGTGCCAGCAGTCTTAGCGGGGGGGCCTACAATGAGCAGTTCTTC
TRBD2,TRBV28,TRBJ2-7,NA,CASRVFSGRGYEQYF,TGTGCCAGCAGGGTCTTTAGCGGGAGAGGATACGAGCAGTACTTC
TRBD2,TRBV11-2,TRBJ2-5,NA,CASSLGLAGVIVKTQYF,TGTGCCAGCAGCTTAGGACTAGCGGGAGTTATCGTAAAGACCCAGTACTTC
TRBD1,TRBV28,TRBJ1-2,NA,CASSRKTGGHYGYTF,TGTGCCAGCAGTAGGAAGACAGGGGGACACTATGGCTACACCTTC
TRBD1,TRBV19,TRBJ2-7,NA,CATKDRSHYEQYF,TGTGCCACCAAGGACAGGTCACATTACGAGCAGTACTTC
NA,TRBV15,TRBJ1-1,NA,CATSRSRGNTEAFF,TGTGCCACCAGCAGGAGCAGGGGTAACACTGAAGCTTTCTTT
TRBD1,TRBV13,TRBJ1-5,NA,CASSFGQVNQPQHF,TGTGCCAGCAGCTTCGGACAGGTCAATCAGCCCCAGCATTTT
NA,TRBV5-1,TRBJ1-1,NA,CATKGVLGTEAFF,TGCGCCACAAAAGGGGTTTTAGGCACTGAAGCTTTCTTT
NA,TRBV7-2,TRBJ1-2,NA,CASSHTWGSNYGYTF,TGTGCCAGCAGCCACACTTGGGGCAGTAACTATGGCTACACCTTC
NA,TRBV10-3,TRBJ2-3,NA,CAISGTGSPTDTQYF,TGTGCCATCAGTGGAACAGGGTCGCCCACAGATACGCAGTATTTT
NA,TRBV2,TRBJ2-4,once,CASSERFTGVAKNIQYF,TGTGCCAGCAGTGAAAGGTTCACAGGAGTAGCCAAAAACATTCAGTACTTC
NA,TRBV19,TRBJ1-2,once,CASSITAGSGYTF,TGTGCCAGTAGTATAACGGCGGGATCCGGCTACACCTTC
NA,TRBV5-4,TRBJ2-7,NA,CASSESEGDYEQYF,TGTGCCAGCAGCGAGTCAGAGGGTGACTACGAGCAGTACTTC
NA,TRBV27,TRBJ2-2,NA,CASSFAVNTGELFF,TGTGCCAGCAGTTTTGCGGTGAACACCGGGGAGCTGTTTTTT
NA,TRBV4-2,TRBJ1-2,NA,CASSQDLGDSTYGYTF,TGTGCCAGCAGCCAAGATCTTGGGGACTCCACGTATGGCTACACCTTC
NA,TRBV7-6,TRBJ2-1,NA,CASSFVSTALNNEQFF,TGTGCCAGCAGCTTCGTTTCCACAGCCCTCAACAATGAGCAGTTCTTC
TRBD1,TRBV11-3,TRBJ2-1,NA,CASSLSSAGGPFF,TGTGCCAGCAGCTTATCTAGCGCAGGGGGCCCGTTCTTC
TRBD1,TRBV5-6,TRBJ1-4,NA,CASSSYTGTATNEKLFF,TGTGCCAGCAGCTCTTATACCGGGACAGCAACTAATGAAAAACTGTTTTTT
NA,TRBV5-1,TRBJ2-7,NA,CASSLVAAPPYEQYF,TGCGCCAGCAGCTTGGTGGCGGCACCCCCCTACGAGCAGTACTTC
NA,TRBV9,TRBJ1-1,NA,CASSVVAGRLNTEAFF,TGTGCCAGCAGCGTAGTGGCAGGCCGACTGAACACTGAAGCTTTCTTT
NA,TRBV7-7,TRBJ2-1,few,CASSPDRKREQFF,TGTGCCAGCAGCCCCGACAGAAAACGTGAGCAGTTCTTC
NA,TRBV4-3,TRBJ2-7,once,CASSQDGGTYEQYF,TGCGCCAGCAGCCAAGATGGCGGGACCTACGAGCAGTACTTC
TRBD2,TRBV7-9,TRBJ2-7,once,CASRDRTSGSDEQYF,TGTGCCAGCAGGGATAGGACTAGCGGGAGCGACGAGCAGTACTTC
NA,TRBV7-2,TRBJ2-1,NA,CASSLDELAQFF,TGTGCCAGCAGCTTAGACGAACTAGCCCAGTTCTTC
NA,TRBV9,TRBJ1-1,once,CASGGTSNTEAFF,TGTGCCAGCGGTGGGACAAGCAACACTGAAGCTTTCTTT
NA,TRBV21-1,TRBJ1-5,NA,CASDPPNGTGGSRGTHF,TGTGCCAGCGATCCCCCTAATGGGACAGGGGGCTCCCGGGGAACGCATTTT
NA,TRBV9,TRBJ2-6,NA,CASSVSRGPASPFSGANVLTF,TGTGCCAGCAGCGTATCCAGGGGACCCGCGTCACCCTTCTCTGGGGCCAACGTCCTGACTTTC
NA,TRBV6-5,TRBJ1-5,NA,CASSYMGGPNQPQHF,TGTGCCAGCAGTTACATGGGAGGGCCCAATCAGCCCCAGCATTTT
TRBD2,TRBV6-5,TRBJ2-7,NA,CASRSGTYEQYF,TGTGCCAGCAGAAGCGGGACCTACGAGCAGTACTTC
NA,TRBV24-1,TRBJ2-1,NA,CATSTSGFNEQFF,NA
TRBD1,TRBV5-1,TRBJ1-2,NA,CASSLGDRAAGYTF,TGCGCCAGCAGCTTGGGCGACAGGGCGGCTGGCTACACCTTC
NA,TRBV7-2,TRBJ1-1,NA,CASSAFWNTEAFF,TGTGCCAGCAGCGCGTTTTGGAACACTGAAGCTTTCTTT
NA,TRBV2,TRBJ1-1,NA,CASSDPRGGTEAFF,TGTGCCAGCAGTGATCCAAGGGGTGGGACTGAAGCTTTCTTT
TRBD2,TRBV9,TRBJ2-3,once,CASSAEVAGETDTQYF,TGTGCCAGCAGCGCCGAGGTAGCGGGAGAGACAGATACGCAGTATTTT
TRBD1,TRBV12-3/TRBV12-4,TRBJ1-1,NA,CASSRRQGEAFF,TGTGCCAGCAGTCGGCGACAGGGAGAAGCTTTCTTT
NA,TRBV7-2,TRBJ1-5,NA,CASSFSGAQPQHF,TGTGCCAGCAGCTTTTCGGGTGCTCAGCCCCAGCATTTT
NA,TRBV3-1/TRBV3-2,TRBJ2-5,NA,CASSLQGRQETQYF,TGTGCCAGCAGCCTACAGGGTAGACAAGAGACCCAGTACTTC
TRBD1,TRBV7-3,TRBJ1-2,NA,CASSLGTGKGYTF,TGTGCCAGCAGCCTCGGGACAGGGAAAGGCTACACCTTC
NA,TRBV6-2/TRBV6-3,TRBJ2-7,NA,CASSLFLRYEQYF,TGTGCCAGCAGTTTGTTCCTCCGGTACGAGCAGTACTTC
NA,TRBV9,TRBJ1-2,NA,CASSVAVEGSKHGYTF,TGTGCCAGCAGCGTTGCTGTCGAAGGGAGTAAGCATGGCTACACCTTC
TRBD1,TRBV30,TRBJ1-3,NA,CAWSRGQPIISGNTIYF,TGTGCCTGGAGTCGGGGACAGCCAATAATCTCTGGAAACACCATATATTTT